These T cell receptor beta chains were read from a single sample in a study of T cells in Graves' hyperthyroidism and ophthalmopathy. TCRdb fed the multiplex PCR reads into MiXCR, producing one record per CDR3 protein. The data show roughly 520,000 distinct CDR3 sequences, around a quarter seen once. The specimen sequenced was blood. These receptors all stem from a woman aged 25 to 39 with Graves' ophthalmopathy. The CDR3 runs from the conserved cysteine through the conserved F or W. A D gene is named only where the DNA matches it firmly. A clone size is listed for some rows: how often the clone was seen (once, few, many), or a class if it is expanded.

d_call: NA; clone_size: many; j_call: TRBJ2-5; v_call: TRBV28; cdr3_aa: CASSSQTEETQYF; cdr3_nt: TGTGCCAGCAGTTCTCAGACGGAAGAGACCCAGTACTTC
d_call: NA; clone_size: many; j_call: TRBJ2-5; v_call: TRBV4-1; cdr3_aa: CASSQEMVLQETQYF; cdr3_nt: TGCGCCAGCAGCCAAGAAATGGTCCTGCAAGAGACCCAGTACTTC
d_call: NA; clone_size: many; j_call: TRBJ1-1; v_call: TRBV7-9; cdr3_aa: CASSLASVNTEAFF; cdr3_nt: TGTGCCAGCAGCCTGGCCAGCGTAAACACTGAAGCTTTCTTT
d_call: TRBD1; clone_size: few; j_call: TRBJ1-6; v_call: TRBV15; cdr3_aa: CATSRDPGQVYSPLHF; cdr3_nt: TGTGCCACCAGCAGAGATCCGGGACAGGTATATTCACCCCTCCACTTT
d_call: NA; clone_size: few; j_call: TRBJ2-7; v_call: TRBV27; cdr3_aa: CASSYRPEISYEQYF; cdr3_nt: TGTGCCAGCAGTTATCGACCGGAGATCTCCTACGAGCAGTACTTC
d_call: NA; clone_size: many; j_call: TRBJ2-7; v_call: TRBV6-2/TRBV6-3; cdr3_aa: CASSSGQGIHEQYF; cdr3_nt: TGTGCCAGCAGTTCAGGTCAGGGTATCCACGAGCAGTACTTC
d_call: NA; clone_size: few; j_call: TRBJ2-7; v_call: TRBV20-1; cdr3_aa: CSSGDSYEQYF; cdr3_nt: TGCAGTTCCGGGGACTCCTACGAGCAGTACTTC
d_call: TRBD1; clone_size: NA; j_call: TRBJ2-7; v_call: TRBV4-1; cdr3_aa: CASSDSHGTGNTYEQYF; cdr3_nt: TGCGCCAGCAGCGACTCCCATGGGACAGGGAATACCTACGAGCAGTACTTC
d_call: NA; clone_size: many; j_call: TRBJ2-7; v_call: TRBV6-5; cdr3_aa: CASSYSEGSYEQYF; cdr3_nt: TGTGCCAGCAGTTACTCCGAGGGATCCTACGAGCAGTACTTC
d_call: NA; clone_size: many; j_call: TRBJ2-7; v_call: TRBV6-2/TRBV6-3; cdr3_aa: CASRRDIPGEQYF; cdr3_nt: TGTGCCAGCAGACGCGACATCCCCGGAGAGCAGTACTTC
d_call: NA; clone_size: few; j_call: TRBJ2-5; v_call: TRBV28; cdr3_aa: CASSLGTVGGTQYF; cdr3_nt: TGTGCCAGCAGTCTCGGGACCGTGGGGGGGACCCAGTACTTC
d_call: TRBD1; clone_size: NA; j_call: TRBJ2-2; v_call: TRBV12-3/TRBV12-4; cdr3_aa: CASSPHRGPSGELFF; cdr3_nt: TGTGCCAGCAGTCCCCACAGGGGGCCGAGCGGGGAGCTGTTTTTT
d_call: TRBD2; clone_size: NA; j_call: TRBJ2-7; v_call: TRBV27; cdr3_aa: CASSLSGSGGAFPHEQYF; cdr3_nt: TGTGCCAGCAGTTTATCAGGGAGCGGGGGGGCCTTCCCCCACGAGCAGTACTTC
d_call: TRBD1; clone_size: NA; j_call: TRBJ1-5; v_call: TRBV19; cdr3_aa: CASSTGGAGNQPQHF; cdr3_nt: TGTGCCAGTAGTACAGGGGGCGCCGGCAATCAGCCCCAGCATTTT
d_call: NA; clone_size: few; j_call: TRBJ2-2; v_call: TRBV5-5; cdr3_aa: CASSWRGSNTGELFF; cdr3_nt: TGTGCCAGCAGCTGGAGGGGGTCGAACACCGGGGAGCTGTTTTTT
d_call: NA; clone_size: many; j_call: TRBJ2-7; v_call: TRBV6-5; cdr3_aa: CASSYSGGRYEQYF; cdr3_nt: TGTGCCAGCAGTTACTCGGGGGGCCGCTACGAGCAGTACTTC
d_call: TRBD1; clone_size: many; j_call: TRBJ1-2; v_call: TRBV10-2; cdr3_aa: CASSFPSRQGANYGYTF; cdr3_nt: TGCGCCAGCAGTTTTCCCTCGCGCCAGGGGGCAAACTATGGCTACACCTTC
d_call: TRBD2; clone_size: many; j_call: TRBJ2-7; v_call: TRBV14; cdr3_aa: CASSPSGGSSYEQYF; cdr3_nt: TGTGCCAGCAGCCCTAGCGGGGGATCTTCCTACGAGCAGTACTTC
d_call: NA; clone_size: many; j_call: TRBJ2-7; v_call: TRBV15; cdr3_aa: CATSSNRGLYEQYF; cdr3_nt: TGTGCCACCTCTAGTAATCGGGGGCTCTACGAGCAGTACTTC
d_call: TRBD1; clone_size: NA; j_call: TRBJ1-1; v_call: TRBV6-5; cdr3_aa: CASEVFRDRGQTEAFF; cdr3_nt: TGTGCCAGCGAGGTATTCCGAGACAGGGGGCAAACTGAAGCTTTCTTT
d_call: NA; clone_size: few; j_call: TRBJ2-5; v_call: TRBV30; cdr3_aa: CAWSVLSSQETQYF; cdr3_nt: TGTGCCTGGAGTGTACTTTCCAGTCAAGAGACCCAGTACTTC
d_call: NA; clone_size: NA; j_call: TRBJ2-7; v_call: TRBV6-1; cdr3_aa: CASSFYSGVEQYF; cdr3_nt: TGTGCCAGCAGCTTCTACTCGGGGGTCGAGCAGTACTTC
d_call: TRBD2; clone_size: NA; j_call: TRBJ2-5; v_call: TRBV6-1; cdr3_aa: CASSPRTSGGGETQYF; cdr3_nt: TGTGCCAGCAGCCCCCGGACTAGCGGGGGCGGAGAGACCCAGTACTTC
d_call: NA; clone_size: few; j_call: TRBJ2-7; v_call: TRBV3-1; cdr3_aa: CASSRLGSGEQYF; cdr3_nt: TGTGCCAGCAGTCGACTAGGGTCTGGGGAGCAGTACTTC
d_call: TRBD1; clone_size: many; j_call: TRBJ1-5; v_call: TRBV6-5; cdr3_aa: CASSYSYLYRGEQPQHF; cdr3_nt: TGTGCCAGCAGTTACTCGTATCTTTACAGGGGAGAACAGCCCCAGCATTTT
d_call: NA; clone_size: few; j_call: TRBJ2-3; v_call: TRBV2; cdr3_aa: CASSGDTDTQYF; cdr3_nt: TGTGCCAGCAGTGGGGACACAGATACGCAGTATTTT
d_call: NA; clone_size: many; j_call: TRBJ2-7; v_call: TRBV11-2; cdr3_aa: CASSSGGGLPPEQYF; cdr3_nt: TGTGCCAGCAGCTCTGGTGGGGGCCTCCCGCCCGAGCAGTACTTC
d_call: NA; clone_size: many; j_call: TRBJ2-2; v_call: TRBV27; cdr3_aa: CASSASVGVTGELFF; cdr3_nt: TGTGCCAGCAGTGCTAGCGTCGGGGTCACCGGGGAGCTGTTTTTT
d_call: NA; clone_size: NA; j_call: TRBJ2-5; v_call: TRBV24-1; cdr3_aa: CATSDSRGVGETQYF; cdr3_nt: TGTGCCACCAGTGACAGCAGGGGAGTGGGGGAGACCCAGTACTTC
d_call: TRBD2; clone_size: NA; j_call: TRBJ2-6; v_call: TRBV9; cdr3_aa: CASSASMTSGGTGANVLTF; cdr3_nt: TGTGCCAGCAGCGCCTCCATGACTAGCGGGGGAACTGGGGCCAACGTCCTGACTTTC
d_call: NA; clone_size: many; j_call: TRBJ2-5; v_call: TRBV11-3; cdr3_aa: CASSLSLEETQYF; cdr3_nt: TGTGCCAGCAGCTTATCACTGGAAGAGACCCAGTACTTC
d_call: TRBD1; clone_size: many; j_call: TRBJ1-2; v_call: TRBV20-1; cdr3_aa: CSARETGGGGYTF; cdr3_nt: TGCAGTGCTAGAGAGACAGGGGGCGGGGGCTACACCTTC
d_call: NA; clone_size: many; j_call: TRBJ1-1; v_call: TRBV6-5; cdr3_aa: CASSYMGRDTEAFF; cdr3_nt: TGTGCCAGCAGTTACATGGGCAGGGACACTGAAGCTTTCTTT
d_call: NA; clone_size: NA; j_call: TRBJ1-1; v_call: TRBV28; cdr3_aa: CASSRLRENTEAFF; cdr3_nt: TGTGCCAGCAGCCGGCTACGGGAGAACACTGAAGCTTTCTTT
d_call: TRBD1; clone_size: many; j_call: TRBJ1-5; v_call: TRBV12-3/TRBV12-4; cdr3_aa: CASSLRQGGSQPQHF; cdr3_nt: TGTGCCAGCAGTTTACGACAGGGGGGAAGCCAGCCCCAGCATTTT
d_call: NA; clone_size: NA; j_call: TRBJ2-4; v_call: TRBV20-1; cdr3_aa: CSVGSGLKNIQYF; cdr3_nt: TGCAGTGTCGGGTCGGGCCTCAAAAACATTCAGTACTTC
d_call: TRBD1; clone_size: few; j_call: TRBJ2-4; v_call: TRBV15; cdr3_aa: CATSRDPGTGGLAKNIKYF; cdr3_nt: TGTGCCACCAGCAGAGACCCCGGGACAGGGGGCTTAGCCAAAAACATTAAGTACTTC
d_call: NA; clone_size: few; j_call: TRBJ2-2; v_call: TRBV11-3; cdr3_aa: CASSQSVSGELFF; cdr3_nt: TGTGCCAGCAGCCAGTCGGTTTCCGGGGAGCTGTTTTTT
d_call: TRBD1; clone_size: NA; j_call: TRBJ2-7; v_call: TRBV7-8; cdr3_aa: CASSLTRQGGFYEQYF; cdr3_nt: TGTGCCAGCAGCCTAACTAGACAGGGGGGCTTCTACGAGCAGTACTTC
d_call: NA; clone_size: many; j_call: TRBJ1-1; v_call: TRBV12-3/TRBV12-4; cdr3_aa: CASSLGEAYTEAFF; cdr3_nt: TGTGCCAGCAGTTTAGGTGAGGCTTACACTGAAGCTTTCTTT
d_call: NA; clone_size: NA; j_call: TRBJ1-1; v_call: TRBV28; cdr3_aa: CASSLSVPTEAFF; cdr3_nt: TGTGCCAGCAGTTTATCTGTTCCCACTGAAGCTTTCTTT
d_call: TRBD1; clone_size: few; j_call: TRBJ1-2; v_call: TRBV5-4; cdr3_aa: CASSAGQGSGYTF; cdr3_nt: TGTGCCAGCAGCGCGGGACAGGGCAGCGGCTACACCTTC
d_call: NA; clone_size: NA; j_call: TRBJ1-5; v_call: TRBV3-1; cdr3_aa: CASSPLPGSNQPQHF; cdr3_nt: TGTGCCAGCAGCCCACTCCCAGGGTCCAATCAGCCCCAGCATTTT
d_call: NA; clone_size: many; j_call: TRBJ1-1; v_call: TRBV6-2/TRBV6-3; cdr3_aa: CASSSGRGTTEAFF; cdr3_nt: TGTGCCAGCAGTTCCGGCCGGGGGACCACTGAAGCTTTCTTT
d_call: NA; clone_size: NA; j_call: TRBJ2-5; v_call: TRBV20-1; cdr3_aa: CSARGGQTQYF; cdr3_nt: TGCAGTGCTAGAGGAGGACAGACCCAGTACTTC
d_call: NA; clone_size: many; j_call: TRBJ2-5; v_call: TRBV6-1; cdr3_aa: CASSRQATSQETQYF; cdr3_nt: TGTGCCAGCAGTAGACAGGCGACCTCACAAGAGACCCAGTACTTC
d_call: NA; clone_size: NA; j_call: TRBJ1-1; v_call: TRBV6-1; cdr3_aa: CASSDTGRRVNTEAFF; cdr3_nt: TGTGCCAGCAGTGACACCGGGCGCCGGGTGAACACTGAAGCTTTCTTT
d_call: NA; clone_size: many; j_call: TRBJ1-1; v_call: TRBV27; cdr3_aa: CASSRGRGSPTNTEAFF; cdr3_nt: TGTGCCAGCAGCCGCGGCCGGGGTAGTCCGACGAACACTGAAGCTTTCTTT
d_call: TRBD2; clone_size: many; j_call: TRBJ2-7; v_call: TRBV30; cdr3_aa: CAWSFGGFAYEQYF; cdr3_nt: TGTGCCTGGTCCTTCGGGGGGTTTGCCTACGAGCAGTACTTC
d_call: NA; clone_size: NA; j_call: TRBJ1-1; v_call: TRBV6-2/TRBV6-3; cdr3_aa: CASSYSSPDTEAFF; cdr3_nt: TGTGCCAGCAGTTACTCGTCTCCGGATACTGAAGCTTTCTTT